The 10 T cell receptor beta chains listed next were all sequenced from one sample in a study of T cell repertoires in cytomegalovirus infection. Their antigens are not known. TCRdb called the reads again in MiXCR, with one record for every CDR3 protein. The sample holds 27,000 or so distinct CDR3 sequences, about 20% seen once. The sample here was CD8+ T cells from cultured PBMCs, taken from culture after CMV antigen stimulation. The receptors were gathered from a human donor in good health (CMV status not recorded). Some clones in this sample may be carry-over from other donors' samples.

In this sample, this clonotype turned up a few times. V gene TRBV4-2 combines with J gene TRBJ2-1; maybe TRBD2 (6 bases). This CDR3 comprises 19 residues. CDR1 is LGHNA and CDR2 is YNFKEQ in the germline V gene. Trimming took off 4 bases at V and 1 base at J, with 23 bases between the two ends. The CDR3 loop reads CASSPGGSGARGSYNEQFF. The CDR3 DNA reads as TGTGCCAGCAGCCCCGGGGGTAGCGGAGCTAGAGGTTCCTACAATGAGCAGTTCTTC.

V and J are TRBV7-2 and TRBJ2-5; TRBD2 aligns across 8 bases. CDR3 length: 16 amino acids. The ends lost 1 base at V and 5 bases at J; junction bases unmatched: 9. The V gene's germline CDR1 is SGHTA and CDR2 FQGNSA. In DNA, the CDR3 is TGTGCCAGCAGCTTAGTTCCCGGGAGGGCCGGGGAGACCCAGTACTTC. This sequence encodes CASSLVPGRAGETQYF.

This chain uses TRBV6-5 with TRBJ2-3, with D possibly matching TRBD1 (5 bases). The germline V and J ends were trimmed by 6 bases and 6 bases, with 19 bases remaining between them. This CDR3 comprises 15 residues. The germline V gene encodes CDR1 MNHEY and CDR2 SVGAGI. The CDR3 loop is CASSAGPPGRDTQYF. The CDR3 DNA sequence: TGTGCCAGCAGCGCAGGGCCCCCCGGTAGGGATACGCAGTATTTT.

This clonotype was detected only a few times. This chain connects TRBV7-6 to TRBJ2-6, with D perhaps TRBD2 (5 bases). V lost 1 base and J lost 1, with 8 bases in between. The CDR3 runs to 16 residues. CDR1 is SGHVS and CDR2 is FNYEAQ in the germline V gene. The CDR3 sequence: CASSLDGGSGANVLTF. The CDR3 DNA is TGTGCCAGCAGCTTAGACGGAGGATCTGGGGCCAACGTCCTGACTTTC.

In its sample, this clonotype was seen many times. CDR3 nucleotide sequence: TGTGCCAGCAGCTTAACCCAACGAGGTGGCAATCAGCCCCAGCATTTT. Translated, it gives CASSLTQRGGNQPQHF. The J gene is TRBJ1-5, the V gene TRBV7-8; D unclear. CDR3 length equals 16 residues. Germline lookup yields CDR1 SGHVS and CDR2 FQNEAQ. V lost 2 bases to trimming and J lost 2 bases, with 13 bases between them.

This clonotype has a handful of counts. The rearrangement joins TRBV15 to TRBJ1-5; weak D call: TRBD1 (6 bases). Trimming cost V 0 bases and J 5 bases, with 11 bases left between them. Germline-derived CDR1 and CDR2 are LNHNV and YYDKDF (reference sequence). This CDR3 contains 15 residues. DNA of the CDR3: TGTGCCACCAGCAGAGATAAAAGGGGGGATCAGCCCCAGCATTTT. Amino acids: CATSRDKRGDQPQHF.

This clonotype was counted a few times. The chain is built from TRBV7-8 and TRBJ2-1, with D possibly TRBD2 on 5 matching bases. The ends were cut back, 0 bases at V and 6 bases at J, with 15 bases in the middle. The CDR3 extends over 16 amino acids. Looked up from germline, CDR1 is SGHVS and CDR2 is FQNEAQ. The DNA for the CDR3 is TGTGCCAGCAGCTTAGCGCTGGGAGAACTACCCAATGAGCAGTTCTTC. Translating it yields CASSLALGELPNEQFF.

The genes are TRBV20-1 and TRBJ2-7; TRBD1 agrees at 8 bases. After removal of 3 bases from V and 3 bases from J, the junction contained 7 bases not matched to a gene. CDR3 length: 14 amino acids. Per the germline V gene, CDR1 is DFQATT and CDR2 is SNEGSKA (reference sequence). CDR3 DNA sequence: TGCAGTGCTAGGTCCGGACAGGGTGGCTACGAGCAGTACTTC. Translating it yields CSARSGQGGYEQYF.

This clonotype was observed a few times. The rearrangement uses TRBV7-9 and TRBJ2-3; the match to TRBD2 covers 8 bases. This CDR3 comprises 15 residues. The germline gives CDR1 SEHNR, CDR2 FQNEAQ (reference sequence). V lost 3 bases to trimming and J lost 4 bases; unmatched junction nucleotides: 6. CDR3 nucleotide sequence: TGTGCCAGCAGCTTGTCGGGGGGGGCCGCAGATACGCAGTATTTT. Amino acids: CASSLSGGAADTQYF.

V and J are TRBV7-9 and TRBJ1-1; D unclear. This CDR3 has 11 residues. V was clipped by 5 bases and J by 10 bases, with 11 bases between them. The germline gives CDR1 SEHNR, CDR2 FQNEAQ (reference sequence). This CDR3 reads CASSTDYRAFF. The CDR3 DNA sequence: TGTGCCAGCAGCACCGACTATCGAGCTTTCTTT.